The text below deals with one T cell receptor (beta chain). CDR3 length: 14 amino acids. The data originate from a study of T cell responses to AZD1222 COVID-19 vaccine. TCRdb's copy holds only in-frame clones and misses some; the assay was immunoSEQ multiplex PCR. This sample has about 180,000 clones, with approximately 91% found just once. This clonotype was sampled from an adult who received the AZD1222 COVID-19 vaccine. The J gene is TRBJ1-1, the V gene TRBV1. TRBV1 is a listed pseudogene. This specimen consisted of peripheral blood, obtained 28 days after the second AZD1222 dose. The CDR3 here is CTSSQDRSHTEAFF. The CDR3 nucleotides read TGCACCAGCAGCCAAGACCGATCCCACACTGAAGCTTTCTTT.